This TCR beta chain emerged from a study of identical twins listed by TCRdb under 2016. At the level of the whole study: To test whether fetal clonotypes persist, the study used deep sequencing on TCR alpha and beta repertoires from monozygotic twins, unrelated adults of various ages, and cord blood. Replicate twin experiments were performed at different times using different library preparation protocols to rule out contamination. General conclusions and limits of the study: Fewer insertions were carried by abundant cord blood beta clonotypes, a similar but weaker trend appeared in young adult naive repertoires, and no such trend appeared in memory repertoires. Excess twin sharing in beta out-of-frame sequences was weaker because fewer shared sequences lowered the signal-to-noise ratio. Conclusions relied on cross-sectional statistical analysis, since the same donors could not be followed over many years. In monozygotic twins, recombination models systematically underestimated out-of-frame TCR alpha sharing, but the models matched the sharing seen between unrelated individuals. Compared with coincidental sharing between unrelated individuals, out-of-frame TCR alpha sequences shared between twins showed an excess of sequences with low generation probability. Invariant T cells such as MAIT and iNKT could partly confound zero-insertion analyses, though diverse VJ usage argued against this for most clonotypes.

Every donor in the study was a healthy Caucasian. The twin cohort comprised three pairs of female monozygotic twins, all aged about 18 to 30 years. Peripheral blood mononuclear cells were used as the source from which RNA for TCR libraries was isolated. As to this clonotype: What this receptor recognizes is not known. No much larger clone is present one base from it, and per-base qualities are unavailable.

The protocol used for the library was 5' RACE. TCRdb shows the sequencer as Illumina HiSeq 2000. A universal primer binding site was introduced by template switching, and a unique molecular identifier was present in the final cDNA, enabling accurate counting of TCR cDNA molecules. Specific primers in the conserved constant-segment region were used to synthesize first-strand cDNA for the TCR alpha and beta chains. To control for contamination, every cDNA library carried two barcodes: a SMART-Mk sample barcode plus Illumina barcodes. Two successive PCR steps introduced TruSeq adapter sequences along with Illumina sample barcodes. The TCR alpha and beta cDNA libraries were sequenced on the Illumina HiSeq platform using custom primers. Concerning the study's data processing: Raw reads were processed with MiGEC to extract unique molecular identifiers, and MiXCR was used to determine CDR3 positions. For each individual, recombination models were inferred using an EM algorithm with the repgenHMM and IGoR tools. The analysis of shared clonotypes was done with the tcR package in R, with sharing normalized by the product of cloneset sizes. Out-of-frame nonproductive sequences were analyzed to study raw recombination free of thymic and clonal selection effects. TCRdb ran its own pipeline on the public reads, namely fastp trimming at Q25 and MiXCR clone calling, and kept in-frame beta chains. Here each entry gathers all rows of one CDR3 protein and keeps the most common genes and DNA. The V and J calls were not made by the authors but by TCRdb's processing. This sample gives 700,000 or so distinct CDR3 sequences in total; 8.5% to 9% of them show up just once. The leading ten clones occupy roughly 0.97% of the sample.

The sample was also linked to a second study, of yellow fever vaccine responses in identical twins. As the second study states: According to the authors, in identical twins the way T cells responded to vaccination appeared partly convergent and partly personalized. Focusing on identical twins, the study followed the T cell clones that responded to the vaccine, and did so with precision.

The TCR was taken from a woman in her late teens or twenties in good health. Sequencing input: PBMCs.

The DNA reads as follows: TGTGCCAGCAGCCTCGAACAGAGGACAGGGAGCACAGATACGCAGTATTTT. It translates as CASSLEQRTGSTDTQYF. The rearranged chain carries TRBV6-2 or TRBV6-3 and TRBJ2-3, and TRBD1 matches 8 of the central bases. The CDR3 sequence holds 17 residues, the cysteine and phenylalanine included. CDR3 DNA is the only sequence kept; it has 51 bases, read in frame from the first base. Based on the germline V gene, the CDR1 and CDR2 sequences are MNHEY and SVGEGT. V is pruned by 6 bases and J by 0 bases, leaving 11 bases of the junction without a gene match.